These T cell receptor beta chains were read from a single sample in a study of molecular identifiers for immune sequencing clone quantification. TCRdb analysed the PCR reads with MiXCR anew, one entry per CDR3 protein. The data hold 550,000 to 750,000 distinct CDR3 sequences, with 15% to 20% observed a single time. Sequencing used naive CD8+ T cells from blood, with Jurkat cell RNA spiked in. These receptors came from a human donor in good health. Some libraries in this study had Jurkat cell RNA spiked in. CDR3s include the opening cysteine and the closing phenylalanine or tryptophan. Each record gives: clone size, V gene, J gene, CDR3 protein. Part of the rows lack a size; the others show once, few, many or a class for expanded clones.

clone size: -; V gene: TRBV27; J gene: TRBJ2-7; CDR3 protein: CASSWDRSEQYF
clone size: many; V gene: TRBV5-1; J gene: TRBJ2-7; CDR3 protein: CASRGTGPYEQYF
clone size: -; V gene: TRBV19; J gene: TRBJ1-1; CDR3 protein: CASSIGDRGITEAFF
clone size: few; V gene: TRBV12-5; J gene: TRBJ2-5; CDR3 protein: CASGFTSGRVKETQYF
clone size: many; V gene: TRBV20-1; J gene: TRBJ2-3; CDR3 protein: CSARKVQGATDTQYF
clone size: few; V gene: TRBV4-3; J gene: TRBJ2-1; CDR3 protein: CASSQGTAFHNEQFF
clone size: few; V gene: TRBV14; J gene: TRBJ2-5; CDR3 protein: CASSQSYGQETQYF
clone size: many; V gene: TRBV4-3; J gene: TRBJ2-7; CDR3 protein: CASSPWLGAYEQYF
clone size: many; V gene: TRBV7-2; J gene: TRBJ2-7; CDR3 protein: CASSVQPGLASYEQYF
clone size: many; V gene: TRBV9; J gene: TRBJ1-1; CDR3 protein: CASSHRVFTEAFF
clone size: many; V gene: TRBV4-2; J gene: TRBJ2-7; CDR3 protein: CASSQEAHSGRAREQYF
clone size: many; V gene: TRBV7-9; J gene: TRBJ1-1; CDR3 protein: CASGTGFEAFF
clone size: -; V gene: TRBV7-6; J gene: TRBJ2-7; CDR3 protein: CASTTGNAYEQYF
clone size: once; V gene: TRBV7-6; J gene: TRBJ1-3; CDR3 protein: CAGSPGPGNTIYF
clone size: many; V gene: TRBV28; J gene: TRBJ2-5; CDR3 protein: CASSLRTGQETQYF
clone size: -; V gene: TRBV4-1; J gene: TRBJ2-7; CDR3 protein: CASSQGPGSYYEQYF
clone size: many; V gene: TRBV7-9; J gene: TRBJ2-5; CDR3 protein: CASSFLSGLKGETQYF
clone size: many; V gene: TRBV19; J gene: TRBJ1-5; CDR3 protein: CASSTDRGLDQPQHF
clone size: many; V gene: TRBV28; J gene: TRBJ1-1; CDR3 protein: CASSYRGLVTEAFF
clone size: -; V gene: TRBV29-1; J gene: TRBJ2-7; CDR3 protein: CSVECSYEQYF
clone size: many; V gene: TRBV7-9; J gene: TRBJ2-3; CDR3 protein: CATDSKLTRTDTQYF
clone size: -; V gene: TRBV9; J gene: TRBJ2-1; CDR3 protein: CASSALADVHNEQFF
clone size: many; V gene: TRBV7-6; J gene: TRBJ2-7; CDR3 protein: CASSLAFGSYEQYF
clone size: many; V gene: TRBV4-1; J gene: TRBJ2-7; CDR3 protein: CASSHPGPSYEQYF
clone size: many; V gene: TRBV20-1; J gene: TRBJ2-3; CDR3 protein: CSAIGQEPGLATDTQYF
clone size: -; V gene: TRBV7-3; J gene: TRBJ2-5; CDR3 protein: CASSLTGLADNKYF
clone size: -; V gene: TRBV18; J gene: TRBJ2-7; CDR3 protein: CASSPDKYEQYF
clone size: many; V gene: TRBV27; J gene: TRBJ2-7; CDR3 protein: CASSETGPLGEQYF
clone size: many; V gene: TRBV25-1; J gene: TRBJ1-6; CDR3 protein: CASSDFEGGFNSPLHF
clone size: -; V gene: TRBV2; J gene: TRBJ2-1; CDR3 protein: CASSGAYPHEQFF
clone size: many; V gene: TRBV5-4; J gene: TRBJ2-7; CDR3 protein: CASSLDGRPRVEQYF
clone size: many; V gene: TRBV2; J gene: TRBJ1-2; CDR3 protein: CASSDYGRADGYTF
clone size: few; V gene: TRBV24-1; J gene: TRBJ2-3; CDR3 protein: CATSELRQGPWYF
clone size: -; V gene: TRBV20-1; J gene: TRBJ1-1; CDR3 protein: CSARDSRGGEGFF
clone size: many; V gene: TRBV7-6; J gene: TRBJ1-5; CDR3 protein: CASSWDREGQPQHF
clone size: many; V gene: TRBV7-2; J gene: TRBJ2-3; CDR3 protein: CASSLAPGDTQYF
clone size: many; V gene: TRBV4-3; J gene: TRBJ1-6; CDR3 protein: CASSQENNARGSYSPLHF
clone size: many; V gene: TRBV5-5; J gene: TRBJ1-1; CDR3 protein: CASETGGDTEAFF
clone size: -; V gene: TRBV27; J gene: TRBJ2-7; CDR3 protein: CASSLSPSVGYEQYF
clone size: -; V gene: TRBV27; J gene: TRBJ2-7; CDR3 protein: CASSYRTTYEQYF
clone size: many; V gene: TRBV28; J gene: TRBJ2-7; CDR3 protein: CASSLGLAGLSYEQYF
clone size: few; V gene: TRBV7-3; J gene: TRBJ1-2; CDR3 protein: CASSLTGADYGYTF
clone size: many; V gene: TRBV12-3/TRBV12-4; J gene: TRBJ2-3; CDR3 protein: CASTLGLITDTQYF
clone size: many; V gene: TRBV7-6; J gene: TRBJ2-3; CDR3 protein: CASIITPGLAETSTDTQYF
clone size: many; V gene: TRBV5-6; J gene: TRBJ1-4; CDR3 protein: CASSKDRLNEKLFF
clone size: -; V gene: TRBV25-1; J gene: TRBJ1-6; CDR3 protein: CASSEGVQGSSPLHF
clone size: many; V gene: TRBV19; J gene: TRBJ2-2; CDR3 protein: CASSGGPPGELFF
clone size: many; V gene: TRBV5-1; J gene: TRBJ1-2; CDR3 protein: CASSPAGGADGNYGYTF
clone size: many; V gene: TRBV3-1; J gene: TRBJ1-2; CDR3 protein: CASSQVYTGYGYTF
clone size: few; V gene: TRBV24-1; J gene: TRBJ2-7; CDR3 protein: CATSEYRDRVTYEQYF